This section outlines one TCR beta chain sequence together with its context. In its sample, this clonotype was seen a few times. Its antigen is currently not known. No clone much larger than this one lies a single base away; base qualities are absent. A patient counted as having stable Graves' hyperthyroidism if no progression to ophthalmopathy occurred over 18 months of follow-up. Hyperthyroidism patients were newly diagnosed, had a disease duration of under 2 months, and were aged 18 to 65 years. Patients with uncontrolled infections, other autoimmune diseases, pregnancy or lactation were excluded. Diagnoses were established on the basis of clinical symptoms, serum thyroxine and TRAb, thyroid ultrasound, and orbital computed tomography. PBMCs were separated from roughly 10 ml of fresh peripheral blood using Ficoll-Paque density gradient centrifugation. Total RNA was extracted using Trizol reagent, and RNA quality was assessed on an Agilent 2100 Bioanalyzer.

The data derive from a study of T cells in Graves' hyperthyroidism and ophthalmopathy (dated by TCRdb to the late 2010s). Study-wide context: Peripheral blood samples were taken at initial diagnosis, before any treatment was given. TCR V-J signatures able to tell the groups apart were searched for in a discovery cohort of 100 patients, of whom over 40 had Graves' ophthalmopathy and around 57 had stable Graves' hyperthyroidism. Whether ophthalmopathy could be predicted prospectively was tested in an independent validation cohort made up of under 20 hyperthyroidism patients plus 17 patients who later progressed to ophthalmopathy. The roughly 94 discovery patients were randomly split 7:3 into training and test sets. Thyroid tissue and blood T-cell repertoires from about 6 Graves' hyperthyroidism patients were also compared in the study. Following sampling, methimazole starting at 30 mg daily was given to hyperthyroidism patients, and high-dose intravenous methylprednisolone was given to ophthalmopathy patients. The paper reports TCR Vbeta CDR3 sequencing of approximately 140 peripheral blood samples: around 45 ophthalmopathy, roughly 80 hyperthyroidism and around 17 progressor patients.

General conclusions and limits of the study: Sample size was not statistically predetermined, and blinding of investigators to group allocation was not performed. Most expanded thyroid clonotypes (frequency above 0.001) were also found in blood, which suggests that blood repertoires may mirror thyroid immune responses. Ophthalmopathy was separated from stable hyperthyroidism by a 13 V-J signature model, with just over 85% sensitivity and about 81% specificity obtained in cross-validation and 80%/75% obtained in testing. In validation, progression to ophthalmopathy was predicted by the model with approximately 67% sensitivity and nearly 75% specificity, a median of approximately 6.5 months before onset.

Measured from the cysteine to the phenylalanine, the CDR3 is 14 residues long. The read is trimmed to its CDR3 DNA, 42 bases read in frame from base 1. From the germline V gene, CDR1 is SQVTM and CDR2 is ANQGSEA. Relative to germline, V is 5 bases shorter and J is 2 bases shorter, with 14 bases between their ends. Amplification of TCR beta CDR3 regions was carried out from RNA transcripts. The TCR CDR3 was subjected to a first round of RT-PCR using the HTBI primer set and the Qiagen OneStep RT-PCR kit. Libraries were constructed in a second round of multiplex PCR, after which size selection and purification were performed. The libraries were sequenced on an Illumina HiSeq2000 using paired-end 100 bp reads. On the authors' methods: Raw data were processed with SOAPnuke, discarding reads with adapters, uncalled bases, mean Phred below 15, or no exact constant-primer or identifier match. High-quality paired reads were merged with COPE v1.2.5, and unique nucleotide sequences were defined as clonotypes. Clonotypes were aligned to IMGT TRBV, TRBD and TRBJ reference segments using MiTCR v1.1. Analysis was restricted to V-J combinations with a frequency above 0.0001, which covered over 98% of repertoires. A TCS score was defined as the ratio of F50 (clonal expansion) to E x V (chaos), with BLOSUM62-based TCRdist applied between CDR3 peptides within each V-J. Welch's t-statistics and random forest reduced fewer than 550 V-J features to 13, which were used in a naive Bayes classifier (R e1071). The public reads were reprocessed in TCRdb via fastp at Q25 and MiXCR, keeping in-frame beta chains. Rows with a matching CDR3 protein are joined into one entry that keeps the most common DNA and genes. These V and J calls derive from TCRdb rather than the authors' analysis. This sample comprises under 400,000 distinct CDR3 sequences, around a quarter of them detected only once. Of the sample, around four fifths falls within the top ten clones.

Recombination linked TRBV29-1 to TRBJ2-3, with TRBD2 perhaps the D gene, on 5 matching bases. The source is a man aged 50 or older with Graves' hyperthyroidism. The specimen sequenced was blood. CDR3 region: CSVPGSSLTDTQYF. Read as DNA, the sequence is TGCAGCGTTCCGGGATCCTCCCTCACAGATACGCAGTATTTT.